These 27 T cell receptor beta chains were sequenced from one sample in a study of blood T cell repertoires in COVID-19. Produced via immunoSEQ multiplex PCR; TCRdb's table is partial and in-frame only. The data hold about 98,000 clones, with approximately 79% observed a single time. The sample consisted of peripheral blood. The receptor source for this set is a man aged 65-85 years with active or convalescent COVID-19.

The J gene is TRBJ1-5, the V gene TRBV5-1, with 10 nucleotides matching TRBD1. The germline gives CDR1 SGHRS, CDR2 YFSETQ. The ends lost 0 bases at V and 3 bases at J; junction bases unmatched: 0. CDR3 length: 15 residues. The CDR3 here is CASSLGQGANQPQHF. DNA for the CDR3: TGCGCCAGCAGCTTGGGACAGGGGGCCAATCAGCCCCAGCATTTT. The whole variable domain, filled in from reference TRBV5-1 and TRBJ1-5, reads KAGVTQTPRYLIKTRGQQVTLSCSPISGHRSVSWYQQTPGQGLQFLFEYFSETQRNKGNFPGRFSGRQFSNSRSEMNVSTLELGDSALYLCASSLGQGANQPQHFGDGTRLSIL.

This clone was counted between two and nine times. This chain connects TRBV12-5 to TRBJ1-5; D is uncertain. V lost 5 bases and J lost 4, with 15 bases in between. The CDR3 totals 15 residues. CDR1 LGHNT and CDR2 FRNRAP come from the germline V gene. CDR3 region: CASGTPKEGNQPQHF. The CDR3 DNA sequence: TGTGCTAGTGGTACCCCGAAAGAGGGAAATCAGCCCCAGCATTTT.

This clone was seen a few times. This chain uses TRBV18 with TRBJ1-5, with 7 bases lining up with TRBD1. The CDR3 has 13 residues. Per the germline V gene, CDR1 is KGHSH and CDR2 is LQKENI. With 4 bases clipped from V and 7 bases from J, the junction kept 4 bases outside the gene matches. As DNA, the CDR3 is TGTGCCAGCTCACTGGGGACAGAACAGCCCCAGCATTTT. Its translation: CASSLGTEQPQHF.

The CDR3 nucleotides read TGTGCCAGCAGTGTACTCATGAACACTGAAGCTTTCTTT. Its translation is CASSVLMNTEAFF. The gene calls are TRBV2 and TRBJ1-1; D unclear. V was clipped by 4 bases and J by 0 bases, with 6 bases between them. This CDR3 region has 13 residues. Germline CDR1 is SNHLY and CDR2 is FYNNEI.

Here the CDR3 reads CASSTTEYEQYF. The CDR3 DNA reads TGTGCCAGCAGTACGACAGAGTACGAGCAGTACTTC. This sequence joins TRBV2 and TRBJ2-7; D perhaps matches TRBD1 (5 bases). CDR3 size: 12 residues. V was cut by 5 bases and J by 4 bases, with 9 bases left in between. Germline CDR1 reads SNHLY; CDR2 reads FYNNEI. Full variable domain (remainder filled in from reference TRBV2 and TRBJ2-7): EPEVTQTPSHQVTQMGQEVILRCVPISNHLYFYWYRQILGQKVEFLVSFYNNEISEKSEIFDDQFSVERPDGSNFTLKIRSTKLEDSAMYFCASSTTEYEQYFGPGTRLTVT.

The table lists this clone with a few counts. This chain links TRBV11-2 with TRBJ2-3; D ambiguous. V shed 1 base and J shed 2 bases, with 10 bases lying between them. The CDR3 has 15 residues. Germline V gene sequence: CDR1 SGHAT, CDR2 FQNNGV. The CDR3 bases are TGTGCCAGCAGCTTAGGCCGGGTTAACACAGATACGCAGTATTTT. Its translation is CASSLGRVNTDTQYF.

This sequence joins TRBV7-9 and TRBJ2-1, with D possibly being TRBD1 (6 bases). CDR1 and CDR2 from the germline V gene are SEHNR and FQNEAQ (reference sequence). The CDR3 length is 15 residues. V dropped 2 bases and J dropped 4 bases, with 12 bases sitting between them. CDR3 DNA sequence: TGTGCCAGCAGCTTAACGCAGGGGCAATACAATGAGCAGTTCTTC. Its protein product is CASSLTQGQYNEQFF.

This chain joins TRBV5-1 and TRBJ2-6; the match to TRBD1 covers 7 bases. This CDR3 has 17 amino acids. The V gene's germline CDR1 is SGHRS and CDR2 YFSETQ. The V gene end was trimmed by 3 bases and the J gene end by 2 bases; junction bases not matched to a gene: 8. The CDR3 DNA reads TGCGCCAGCAGCTGGACAGGAGCCTTAACTGGGGCCAACGTCCTGACTTTC. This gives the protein CASSWTGALTGANVLTF. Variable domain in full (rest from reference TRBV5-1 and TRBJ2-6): KAGVTQTPRYLIKTRGQQVTLSCSPISGHRSVSWYQQTPGQGLQFLFEYFSETQRNKGNFPGRFSGRQFSNSRSEMNVSTLELGDSALYLCASSWTGALTGANVLTFGAGSRLTVL.

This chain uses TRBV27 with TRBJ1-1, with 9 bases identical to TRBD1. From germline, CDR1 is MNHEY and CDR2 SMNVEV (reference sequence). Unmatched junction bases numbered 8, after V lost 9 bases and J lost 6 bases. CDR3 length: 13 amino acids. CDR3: CASTGQGGAEAFF. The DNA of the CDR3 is TGTGCCAGTACGGGACAGGGAGGGGCTGAAGCTTTCTTT.

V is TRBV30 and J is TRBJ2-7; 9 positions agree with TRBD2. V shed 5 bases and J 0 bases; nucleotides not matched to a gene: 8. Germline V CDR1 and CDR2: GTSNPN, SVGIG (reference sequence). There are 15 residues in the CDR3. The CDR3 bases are TGTGCCTGGTGTGGAGGGCGGGGGGGCTCCTACGAGCAGTACTTC. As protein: CAWCGGRGGSYEQYF.

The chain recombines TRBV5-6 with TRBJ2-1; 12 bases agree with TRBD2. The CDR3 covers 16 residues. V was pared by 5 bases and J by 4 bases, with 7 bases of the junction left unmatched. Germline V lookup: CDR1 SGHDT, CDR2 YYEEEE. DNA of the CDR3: TGTGCCAGCAGGGGCGCACTAGCGGGGGGTTACAATGAGCAGTTCTTC. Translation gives CASRGALAGGYNEQFF.

The CDR3 nucleotides read TGTGCCACCAGCGCCGCGGGGAATACGCAGTATTTT. Translated, it gives CATSAAGNTQYF. The genes are TRBV24-1 and TRBJ2-3; TRBD2 might be the D (6 bases). The CDR3 length is 12 residues. Germline V gives CDR1 KGHDR, CDR2 SFDVKD. V dropped 7 bases and J dropped 7 bases, with 11 bases sitting between them.

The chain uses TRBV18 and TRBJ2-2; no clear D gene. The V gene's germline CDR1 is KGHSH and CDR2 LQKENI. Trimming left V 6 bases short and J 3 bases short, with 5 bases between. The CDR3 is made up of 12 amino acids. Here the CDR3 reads CASSGDTGELFF. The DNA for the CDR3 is TGTGCCAGCTCCGGTGACACCGGGGAGCTGTTTTTT.

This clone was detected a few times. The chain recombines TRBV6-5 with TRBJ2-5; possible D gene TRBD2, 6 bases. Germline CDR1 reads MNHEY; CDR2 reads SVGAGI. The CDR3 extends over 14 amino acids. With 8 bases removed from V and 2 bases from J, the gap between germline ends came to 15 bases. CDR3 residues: CASSLRGEQETQYF. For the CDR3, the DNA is TGTGCCAGCTCCCTTCGCGGGGAACAAGAGACCCAGTACTTC.

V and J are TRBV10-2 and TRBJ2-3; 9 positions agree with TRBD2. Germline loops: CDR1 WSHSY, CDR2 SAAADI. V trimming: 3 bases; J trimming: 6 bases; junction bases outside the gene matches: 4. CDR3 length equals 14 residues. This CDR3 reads CASSEVLAGDTQYF. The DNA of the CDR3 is TGCGCCAGCAGTGAAGTCCTAGCGGGGGATACGCAGTATTTT.

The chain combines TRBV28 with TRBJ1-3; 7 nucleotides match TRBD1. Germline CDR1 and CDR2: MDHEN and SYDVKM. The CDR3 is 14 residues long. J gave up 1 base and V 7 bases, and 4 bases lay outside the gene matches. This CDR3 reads CASTGRGSGNTIYF. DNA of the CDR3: TGTGCCAGCACGGGCAGGGGGTCTGGAAACACCATATATTTT.

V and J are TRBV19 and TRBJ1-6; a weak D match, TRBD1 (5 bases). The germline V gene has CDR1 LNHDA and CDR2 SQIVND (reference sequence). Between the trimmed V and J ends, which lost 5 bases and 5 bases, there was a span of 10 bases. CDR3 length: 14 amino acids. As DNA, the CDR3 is TGTGCCAGTAGTGTACAGGCGGATAATTCACCCCTCCACTTT. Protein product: CASSVQADNSPLHF.

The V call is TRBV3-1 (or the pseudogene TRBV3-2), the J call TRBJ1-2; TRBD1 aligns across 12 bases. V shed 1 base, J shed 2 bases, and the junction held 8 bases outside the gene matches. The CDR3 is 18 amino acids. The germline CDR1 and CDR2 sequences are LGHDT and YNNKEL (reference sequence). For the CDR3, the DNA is TGTGCCAGCAGCCAAGCCACACGGGGGACAGGGGGCAACTATGGCTACACCTTC. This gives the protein CASSQATRGTGGNYGYTF.

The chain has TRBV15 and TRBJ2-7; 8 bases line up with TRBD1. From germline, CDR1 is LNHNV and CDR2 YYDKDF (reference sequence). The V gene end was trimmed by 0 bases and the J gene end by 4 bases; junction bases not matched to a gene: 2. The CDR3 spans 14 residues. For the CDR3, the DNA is TGTGCCACCAGCAGAGAGCAGGGGGCTTACGAGCAGTACTTC. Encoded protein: CATSREQGAYEQYF.

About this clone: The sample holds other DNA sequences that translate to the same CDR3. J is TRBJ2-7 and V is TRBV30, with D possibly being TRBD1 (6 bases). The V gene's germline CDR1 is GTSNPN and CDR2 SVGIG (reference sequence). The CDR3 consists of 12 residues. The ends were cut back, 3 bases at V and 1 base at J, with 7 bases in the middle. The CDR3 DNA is TGTGCCTGGAGGACAGGATCCTACGAGCAGTACTTC. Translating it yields CAWRTGSYEQYF.

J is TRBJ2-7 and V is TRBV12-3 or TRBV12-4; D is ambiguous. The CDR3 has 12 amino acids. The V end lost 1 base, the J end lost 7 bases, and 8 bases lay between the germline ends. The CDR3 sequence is CASSLGAHEQYF. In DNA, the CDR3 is TGTGCCAGCAGTTTAGGGGCCCATGAGCAGTACTTC.

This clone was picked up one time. CDR3 coding DNA: TGTGCCAGCAGCTTGTTGGGGCAGGGGAACACCGGGGAGCTGTTTTTT. Its translation: CASSLLGQGNTGELFF. V and J are TRBV5-5 and TRBJ2-2, with D maybe TRBD1 (5 bases). Germline-derived CDR1 and CDR2 are SGHKS and YYEKEE (reference sequence). The V end was cut by 1 base, the J end by 1 base, with 11 bases between. The CDR3 spans 16 residues.

The CDR3 loop reads CATSRSNSPETQYF. The CDR3 nucleotides are TGTGCCACCAGCAGGTCGAATAGTCCAGAGACCCAGTACTTC. The chain couples TRBV15 to TRBJ2-5; the D is unclear. The germline CDR1 and CDR2 sequences are LNHNV and YYDKDF (reference sequence). CDR3 length: 14 residues. Trimming cost V 3 bases and J 4 bases, with 12 bases left between them.

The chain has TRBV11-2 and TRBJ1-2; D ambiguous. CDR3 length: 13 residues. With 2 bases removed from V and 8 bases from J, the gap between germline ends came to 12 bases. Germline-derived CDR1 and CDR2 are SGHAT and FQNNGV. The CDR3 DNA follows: TGTGCCAGCAGCTTAACCAAGCCCTTGGGCTACACCTTC. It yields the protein CASSLTKPLGYTF.

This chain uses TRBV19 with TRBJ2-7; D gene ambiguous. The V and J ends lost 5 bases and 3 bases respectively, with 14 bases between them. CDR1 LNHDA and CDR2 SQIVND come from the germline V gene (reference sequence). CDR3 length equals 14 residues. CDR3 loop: CASSLALNGYEQYF. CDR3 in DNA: TGTGCCAGTAGTTTGGCCCTTAATGGCTACGAGCAGTACTTC.

Here the CDR3 DNA reads TGTGCCAGCAGCCAAGGACTAGCGACAGATACGCAGTATTTT. Translation: CASSQGLATDTQYF. V usage is TRBV14 and J usage is TRBJ2-3; TRBD2 matches at 8 bases. The CDR3 extends over 14 amino acids. The V segment lost 1 base and the J segment 3 bases; nucleotides outside the gene matches: 0. Germline CDR1 SGHDN, CDR2 FVKESK.

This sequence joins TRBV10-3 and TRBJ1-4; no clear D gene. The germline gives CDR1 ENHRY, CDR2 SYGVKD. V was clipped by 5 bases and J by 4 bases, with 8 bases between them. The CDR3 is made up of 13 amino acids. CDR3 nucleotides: TGTGCCATCAGTTTGGGCTTTAATGAAAAACTGTTTTTT. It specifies CAISLGFNEKLFF.